This T cell receptor beta chain is drawn from a study of T cell responses to AZD1222 COVID-19 vaccine. The data were produced by immunoSEQ multiplex PCR, yet TCRdb's version contains in-frame clones alone and is incomplete. The table has fewer than 200,000 clones, roughly 87% seen once; the top ten hold 1.1%. Only a few counts were recorded for this clone. The CDR3 runs 15 residues. Germline CDR1 reads LGHNA; CDR2 reads YSLEER. The J segment lost 6 bases and the V segment lost 0 bases, leaving 6 bases of the junction unmatched. V gene TRBV4-3 combines with J gene TRBJ1-1, with 8 bases matching TRBD1. The sequence was collected from an adult who received the AZD1222 COVID-19 vaccine. This material consisted of peripheral blood, taken 28 days after the second AZD1222 dose. The CDR3 DNA is TGCGCCAGCAGCCAAGATCGGCAGGGGGCAGCTGAAGCTTTCTTT. It yields the protein CASSQDRQGAAEAFF.